The next 5 T cell receptor beta chains were all read from a single sample in a study of control samples from healthy donors and cancer patients. The table came from immunoSEQ multiplex PCR; TCRdb's copy has only in-frame clones and leaves some out. The data contain about 130,000 clones, just under 95% of them seen just once; the ten biggest clones take up 13% to 15%. The source material was PBMCs. These receptors were collected from a man aged 55 to 70 with colorectal cancer.

The V call is TRBV18, the J call TRBJ2-6; D is unclear. Germline values: CDR1 KGHSH, CDR2 LQKENI. The V end lost 4 bases, the J end lost 0 bases, and 1 base lay between the germline ends. This CDR3 has 13 residues. CDR3 in amino acids: CASSLSGANVLTF. Here the CDR3 DNA reads TGTGCCAGCTCACTCTCTGGGGCCAACGTCCTGACTTTC.

J is TRBJ2-3 and V is TRBV4-3; D uncertain. Trimming left V 1 base short and J 2 bases short, with 16 bases between. There are 17 residues in the CDR3. Germline CDR1 and CDR2: LGHNA and YSLEER. The CDR3 DNA follows: TGCGCCAGCAGCCAAGCTCCACTGGCGGACGCCACAGATACGCAGTATTTT. Translated, it gives CASSQAPLADATDTQYF.

The chain uses TRBV11-2 and TRBJ1-1; no firm D call. Deletions cut 5 bases from V and 0 bases from J, with 13 bases between. The germline V gene encodes CDR1 SGHAT and CDR2 FQNNGV. The CDR3 has 15 amino acids. DNA of the CDR3: TGTGCCAGCAGCCCGGTCACCAGGTTGAACACTGAAGCTTTCTTT. Translation: CASSPVTRLNTEAFF. Full variable domain (rest looked up from reference TRBV11-2 and TRBJ1-1): EAGVAQSPRYKIIEKRQSVAFWCNPISGHATLYWYQQILGQGPKLLIQFQNNGVVDDSQLPKDRFSAERLKGVDSTLKIQPAKLEDSAVYLCASSPVTRLNTEAFFGQGTRLTVV.

This rearrangement joins TRBV24-1 to TRBJ1-2, with a tentative D call TRBD1 (6 bases). The germline V gene encodes CDR1 KGHDR and CDR2 SFDVKD. V lost 2 bases, J lost 8 bases, and 11 bases lay in between. This CDR3 region has 13 residues. The CDR3 sequence is CATSDYREEGYTF. The CDR3 coding sequence is TGTGCCACCAGTGATTACAGGGAGGAAGGCTACACCTTC.

The V and J genes are TRBV5-1 and TRBJ2-7; no reliable D call. Germline values: CDR1 SGHRS, CDR2 YFSETQ. CDR3 length: 16 amino acids. V dropped 1 base and J dropped 0 bases, with 14 bases sitting between them. CDR3 coding DNA: TGCGCCAGCAGCTTGTCTGCGGCAGCTGCCTCCTACGAGCAGTACTTC. Protein product: CASSLSAAAASYEQYF. The full variable domain, completed using reference TRBV5-1 and TRBJ2-7, is KAGVTQTPRYLIKTRGQQVTLSCSPISGHRSVSWYQQTPGQGLQFLFEYFSETQRNKGNFPGRFSGRQFSNSRSEMNVSTLELGDSALYLCASSLSAAAASYEQYFGPGTRLTVT.